Below are 23 T cell receptor beta chains sequenced from a single sample in a study of blood T cells in healthy people across ages. Through a sample-barcoded 5' primer and a J-beta primer mix, a second PCR was run for roughly 6 to 12 cycles. One entry per CDR3 protein, called by TCRdb with MiXCR from the 5' RACE reads. This sample yields 1.5 million or so distinct CDR3 sequences, of which about 43% are seen a single time; approximately 7.9% belongs to the top ten. The sequencing sample was made of blood. These receptors came from a young woman in good health.

In the case of this clonotype: A junction end diverges from the germline sequence, so it may reflect a read error. The rearrangement joins TRBV7-3 to TRBJ2-5; TRBD2 might be the D (5 bases). The germline V gene has CDR1 SGHTA and CDR2 FQGTGA. The CDR3 runs 15 residues. The CDR3 protein is CTSSPSSGSSETQYF. In nucleotides, the CDR3 is TGTACCAGCAGCCCATCATCGGGATCGTCAGAGACCCAGTACTTC.

The rearrangement links TRBV2 to TRBJ2-5; D is perhaps TRBD1 (6 bases). The tail of the sequence fits TRBJ2-7 better, so the J call may be wrong. From germline, CDR1 is SNHLY and CDR2 FYNNEI. The CDR3 loop spans 12 amino acids. DNA for the CDR3: TGTGCCAGCATTACAGGGTCTGGCGAGCAGTACTTC. It yields the protein CASITGSGEQYF.

A note on this clonotype: A much larger clonotype is one base distant, so this may be a read error. This is likely a read error, given that the CDR3 carries no conserved phenylalanine or tryptophan at its end. The chain has TRBV6-1 and TRBJ2-3; 10 nucleotides line up with TRBD2. The CDR3 covers 16 residues. The germline V gene has CDR1 MNHNS and CDR2 SASEGT. After removal of 2 bases from V and 4 bases from J, the junction contained 6 bases not matched to a gene. The CDR3 nucleotides are TGTGCCAGCAGTGAACTAGCGGGAGTTGGGGCAGATACGCAGTATTGT. Its translation is CASSELAGVGADTQYC.

The rearrangement joins TRBV6-6 to TRBJ1-2; D may be TRBD1 (5 bases). V shed 7 bases and J shed 0 bases, with 9 bases lying between them. CDR3 length: 13 residues. Per germline, CDR1 MNHNY and CDR2 SVGAGI (reference sequence). CDR3 residues: CASTATANYGYTF. CDR3 sequence (DNA): TGTGCCAGCACCGCGACAGCTAACTATGGCTACACCTTC.

The gene calls are TRBV6-2 or TRBV6-3 and TRBJ2-3, with TRBD2 matching over 8 bases. The germline CDR1 and CDR2 sequences are MNHEY and SVGEGT. This CDR3 contains 15 residues. V lost 2 bases to trimming and J lost 4 bases; unmatched junction nucleotides: 5. The CDR3 here is CASSYGGGYPDTQYF. In DNA, the CDR3 is TGTGCCAGCAGTTACGGCGGGGGGTATCCAGATACGCAGTATTTT.

This clonotype was seen a single time. The chain uses TRBV6-5 and TRBJ1-4; D might be TRBD1 (6 bases). Germline V gene lookup returns CDR1 MNHEY and CDR2 SVGAGI. The CDR3 runs 15 residues. V was pared by 2 bases and J by 7 bases, with 14 bases between. The DNA of the CDR3 is TGTGCCAGCAGTTACGCCGGACCCAGGGGTGAAAAACTGTTTTTT. Translation gives CASSYAGPRGEKLFF.

The rearrangement joins TRBV7-9 to TRBJ2-7, with D unclear. With 5 bases removed from V and 3 bases from J, the gap between germline ends came to 11 bases. Germline CDR1 and CDR2: SEHNR and FQNEAQ (reference sequence). The CDR3 runs to 13 residues. This chain's CDR3 is CASSHIRHYEQYF. The CDR3 bases are TGTGCCAGCAGCCACATAAGGCACTACGAGCAGTACTTC.

The sample holds many counts of this clonotype. This may come from a read error, since a much larger clone is one base off. The chain employs TRBV2 and TRBJ2-7; D uncertain. Germline CDR1 is SNHLY and CDR2 is FYNNEI. V gave up 4 bases and J gave up 7 bases, with 11 bases separating them. This CDR3 contains 12 residues. The CDR3 spells CASSVAGDEQYF. The CDR3 region has the DNA TGTGCCAGCAGTGTAGCCGGAGATGAGCAGTACTTC.

The genes are TRBV20-1 and TRBJ2-6, with 7 bases fitting TRBD2. Germline V CDR1 and CDR2: DFQATT, SNEGSKA (reference sequence). The CDR3 loop spans 16 amino acids. The trim removed 6 bases at V and 3 bases at J, leaving 11 bases unmatched. This chain's CDR3 is CSAGLGSSSGANVLTF. The CDR3 nucleotides are TGCAGTGCAGGACTAGGCTCGAGTAGTGGGGCCAACGTCCTGACTTTC.

CDR3 bases: TGTGCCAGCAGTGATGGCACAAGCTATGGCTACACCTTC. This codes for CASSDGTSYGYTF. V is TRBV2 and J is TRBJ1-2; no clear D. CDR1 is SNHLY, CDR2 FYNNEI, per germline. Trimming cost V 3 bases and J 4 bases, with 9 bases left between them. The CDR3 sequence is 13 residues long.

The rearrangement joins TRBV5-1 to TRBJ1-2; tentatively, D is TRBD1 (5 bases). CDR3 length equals 16 residues. V was clipped by 1 base and J by 4 bases, with 17 bases between them. Per the germline V gene, CDR1 is SGHRS and CDR2 is YFSETQ. The CDR3 loop reads CASSLFRNTQGYGYTF. The CDR3 coding sequence is TGCGCCAGCAGCTTGTTCAGGAATACTCAGGGCTATGGCTACACCTTC.

This clonotype was seen more than once but under ten times. This chain connects TRBV2 to TRBJ1-2; D is undetermined. The V end lost 2 bases, the J end lost 7 bases, and 17 bases lay between the germline ends. CDR3 size: 15 residues. CDR1 and CDR2 from the germline V gene are SNHLY and FYNNEI. The CDR3: CASSESFENSFGYTF. For the CDR3, the DNA is TGTGCCAGCAGTGAATCCTTTGAGAACTCCTTTGGCTACACCTTC. The full variable domain, rest sourced from reference TRBV2 and TRBJ1-2, is EPEVTQTPSHQVTQMGQEVILRCVPISNHLYFYWYRQILGQKVEFLVSFYNNEISEKSEIFDDQFSVERPDGSNFTLKIRSTKLEDSAMYFCASSESFENSFGYTFGSGTRLTVV.

The chain uses TRBV12-3 or TRBV12-4 and TRBJ2-1; a possible D gene is TRBD2 (5 bases). The ends were cut back, 5 bases at V and 3 bases at J, with 14 bases in the middle. This CDR3 is 15 amino acids long. The DNA for the CDR3 is TGTGCCAGCAGTCGAGCTGGCGGGTACTACAATGAGCAGTTCTTC. This encodes CASSRAGGYYNEQFF.

CDR3 sequence reads: CSARVGAADQPQHF. As DNA, the CDR3 is TGCAGTGCTAGAGTAGGGGCAGCAGATCAGCCCCAGCATTTT. The V call is TRBV20-1, the J call TRBJ1-5, with D perhaps matching TRBD1 (5 bases). CDR1 and CDR2 from the germline V gene are DFQATT and SNEGSKA (reference sequence). This CDR3 contains 14 residues. The V end was cut by 1 base, the J end by 5 bases, with 12 bases between.

The J gene is TRBJ2-1, the V gene TRBV11-2; D is possibly TRBD1 or TRBD2 (6 bases each). The germline gives CDR1 SGHAT, CDR2 FQNNGV. Trimming removed 4 bases from V and 0 bases from J, with 13 bases in between. The CDR3 runs 16 residues. As DNA, the CDR3 is TGTGCCAGCAGCTCAACCCGGGGGCCCTCCTACAATGAGCAGTTCTTC. This codes for CASSSTRGPSYNEQFF.

In this sample, this clonotype turned up a few times. The chain employs TRBV20-1 and TRBJ1-2, with 11 bases lining up with TRBD1. Looked up from germline, CDR1 is DFQATT and CDR2 is SNEGSKA (reference sequence). CDR3 length: 12 amino acids. The CDR3 bases are TGCAGCGGTGGACAGGGGGCTGATGGCTACACCTTC. Translation gives CSGGQGADGYTF.

This sequence joins TRBV6-1 and TRBJ2-1; D may match TRBD1 or TRBD2 (6 bases each). The CDR3 is 17 amino acids. The germline V gene has CDR1 MNHNS and CDR2 SASEGT. V was cut by 0 bases and J by 5 bases, with 17 bases left in between. For the CDR3, the DNA is TGTGCCAGCAGTGAAGCAACAGGGCTAGCGCCCGACAATGAGCAGTTCTTC. It codes for CASSEATGLAPDNEQFF.

This rearrangement joins TRBV29-1 to TRBJ2-5, with TRBD2 as a possible D gene (5 bases). Germline CDR1 and CDR2: SQVTM and ANQGSEA. Trimming stripped 6 bases from V and 5 bases from J, with 13 bases between. CDR3 length: 12 amino acids. CDR3 in amino acids: CSVGVAGETQYF. CDR3 coding DNA: TGCAGCGTGGGAGTAGCCGGGGAGACCCAGTACTTC. Full variable domain (outside the CDR3, taken from reference TRBV29-1 and TRBJ2-5): SAVISQKPSRDICQRGTSLTIQCQVDSQVTMMFWYRQQPGQSLTLIATANQGSEATYESGFVIDKFPISRPNLTFSTLTVSNMSPEDSSIYLCSVGVAGETQYFGPGTRLLVL.

The CDR3 sequence is CASSYSRTGGYGYTF. In DNA form, the CDR3 reads TGTGCCAGCAGTTACTCCCGGACAGGGGGGTATGGCTACACCTTC. The chain links TRBV6-5 to TRBJ1-2, with 10 bases lining up with TRBD1. Germline trimming cut 0 bases from V and 5 bases from J; bases unmatched to any gene: 3. This CDR3 is built from 15 residues. Germline V CDR1 and CDR2: MNHEY, SVGAGI.

The chain recombines TRBV7-9 with TRBJ2-3, with TRBD1 matching 9 bases. CDR1 and CDR2 from the germline V gene are SEHNR and FQNEAQ (reference sequence). The V and J ends lost 6 bases and 5 bases, in that order; junction bases with no gene match: 21. CDR3 length: 19 residues. The CDR3 spells CASRSGGQGKVSREDTQYF. The CDR3 DNA reads TGTGCCAGCAGATCCGGAGGACAGGGGAAGGTTTCAAGGGAAGATACGCAGTATTTT.

This clonotype was seen a few times. The V and J genes are TRBV15 and TRBJ1-2; D is unresolved. Germline CDR1 and CDR2: LNHNV and YYDKDF (reference sequence). The CDR3 loop spans 13 amino acids. Trimming took off 0 bases at V and 4 bases at J, with 6 bases between the two ends. The CDR3: CATSREGSYGYTF. CDR3 nucleotides: TGTGCCACCAGCAGAGAAGGCAGCTATGGCTACACCTTC.

The chain recombines TRBV7-2 with TRBJ1-5, with 7 bases identical to TRBD1. This CDR3 comprises 15 residues. The V segment lost 2 bases and the J segment 3 bases; nucleotides outside the gene matches: 4. CDR1 SGHTA and CDR2 FQGNSA come from the germline V gene. CDR3: CASSLRGQYNQPQHF. The CDR3 nucleotides read TGTGCCAGCAGCTTAAGGGGACAGTACAATCAGCCCCAGCATTTT.

V is TRBV9 and J is TRBJ1-1, with D hard to call. Per the germline V gene, CDR1 is SGDLS and CDR2 is YYNGEE. With 3 bases removed from V and 6 bases from J, the gap between germline ends came to 9 bases. The CDR3 runs to 12 residues. The DNA for the CDR3 is TGTGCCAGCAGCGCCCTAATGGCTGAAGCTTTCTTT. Protein: CASSALMAEAFF. The variable domain in full, completed from reference TRBV9 and TRBJ1-1, reads DSGVTQTPKHLITATGQRVTLRCSPRSGDLSVYWYQQSLDQGLQFLIQYYNGEERAKGNILERFSAQQFPDLHSELNLSSLELGDSALYFCASSALMAEAFFGQGTRLTVV.